Following are 17 T cell receptor beta chains from one sample sequenced in a study of T cell responses to AZD1222 COVID-19 vaccine. Profiling relied on immunoSEQ multiplex PCR, and the TCRdb table lists in-frame clones only, not all of them. The repertoire consists of 150,000 or so clones, with about 90% occurring once and the leading ten covering around 1.8%. The input for sequencing was peripheral blood, taken on day 0 of AZD1222 vaccination. These receptors all stem from an adult in good health.

The CDR3 sequence is CASSQVGSSYNSPLHF. In nucleotides, the CDR3 is TGTGCCAGCAGCCAAGTAGGTAGCTCCTATAATTCACCCCTCCACTTT. The J gene is TRBJ1-6, the V gene TRBV4-2, with D unresolved. Germline V gives CDR1 LGHNA, CDR2 YNFKEQ. This CDR3 contains 16 residues. The ends were cut back, 1 base at V and 0 bases at J, with 7 bases in the middle.

The chain has TRBV19 and TRBJ1-4, with D possibly matching TRBD1 (5 bases). V lost 2 bases and J lost 1, with 14 bases in between. Germline V gene sequence: CDR1 LNHDA, CDR2 SQIVND (reference sequence). There are 17 residues in the CDR3. The CDR3 DNA sequence: TGTGCCAGTAGTATATACGCTGGACACTTAACTAATGAAAAACTGTTTTTT. It encodes CASSIYAGHLTNEKLFF.

This sequence joins TRBV5-1 and TRBJ1-6; no clear D gene. Germline V gives CDR1 SGHRS, CDR2 YFSETQ. The CDR3 contains 14 residues. Trimming pared 10 bases from V and 2 bases from J, leaving 13 bases between. CDR3 residues: CACGSGAYNSPLHF. The CDR3 DNA reads TGCGCCTGCGGTTCAGGCGCCTATAATTCACCCCTCCACTTT. Combining the CDR3 with reference TRBV5-1 and TRBJ1-6 gives the whole variable domain KAGVTQTPRYLIKTRGQQVTLSCSPISGHRSVSWYQQTPGQGLQFLFEYFSETQRNKGNFPGRFSGRQFSNSRSEMNVSTLELGDSALYLCACGSGAYNSPLHFGNGTRLTVT.

The J gene is TRBJ2-7, the V gene TRBV6-2 or TRBV6-3; TRBD2 aligns across 12 bases. Trimming cost V 6 bases and J 4 bases; bases outside gene matches: 7. Germline V CDR1 and CDR2: MNHEY, SVGEGT. The CDR3 is made up of 15 amino acids. The chain's CDR3 is CASSRLAGVVYEQYF. CDR3 sequence (DNA): TGTGCCAGCAGCAGACTAGCGGGAGTCGTATACGAGCAGTACTTC.

The chain has TRBV6-5 and TRBJ1-1; tentative D call: TRBD1 (5 bases). Germline loops: CDR1 MNHEY, CDR2 SVGAGI. V was clipped by 8 bases and J by 0 bases, with 16 bases between them. CDR3 length: 15 residues. The CDR3 sequence is CASVNGGVLNTEAFF. The CDR3 nucleotides read TGTGCCAGCGTGAACGGGGGAGTTTTGAACACTGAAGCTTTCTTT.

Here the CDR3 DNA reads TGTGCCAGCAGCTTAGGGGATACGCAGTATTTT. This encodes CASSLGDTQYF. The chain uses TRBV11-2 and TRBJ2-3; D remains ambiguous. The CDR3 runs to 11 residues. V dropped 1 base and J dropped 6 bases, with 2 bases sitting between them. CDR1 SGHAT and CDR2 FQNNGV come from the germline V gene.

The genes are TRBV6-5 and TRBJ1-6; TRBD1 matches 10 bases. J gave up 6 bases and V 3 bases, and 2 bases lay outside the gene matches. CDR1 and CDR2 from the germline V gene are MNHEY and SVGAGI. The CDR3 extends over 15 amino acids. The DNA for the CDR3 is TGTGCCAGCAGTTATGGGACAGGGGTTAATTCACCCCTCCACTTT. It codes for CASSYGTGVNSPLHF.

The gene calls are TRBV4-3 and TRBJ2-6, with D possibly called TRBD1 or TRBD2 (5 bases each). Trimming took off 4 bases at V and 0 bases at J, with 10 bases between the two ends. Germline values: CDR1 LGHNA, CDR2 YSLEER. The CDR3 covers 16 residues. The CDR3 sequence is CASSPGRGSGANVLTF. CDR3 in DNA: TGCGCCAGCAGCCCGGGGCGTGGCTCTGGGGCCAACGTCCTGACTTTC.

This clone appeared once. The V and J genes are TRBV28 and TRBJ2-7, with 8 bases aligning to TRBD1. Trimming took 6 bases from V and 6 from J; bases not matched to a gene: 10. This CDR3 region has 14 residues. Germline-derived CDR1 and CDR2 are MDHEN and SYDVKM. In nucleotides, the CDR3 is TGTGCCAGCAGCCCAGGGGGCCCCAGGGGCGAGCAGTACTTC. Translating gives CASSPGGPRGEQYF.

This chain joins TRBV5-4 and TRBJ1-1, with D possibly TRBD1 on 6 matching bases. Germline V lookup: CDR1 SGHNT, CDR2 YYREEE (reference sequence). There are 16 residues in the CDR3. Trimming cost V 10 bases and J 1 base, with 23 bases left between them. The CDR3 sequence is CAVEGGGQGRNTEAFF. DNA of the CDR3: TGTGCCGTCGAGGGCGGGGGGCAAGGGCGGAACACTGAAGCTTTCTTT.

The chain employs TRBV7-2 and TRBJ1-5, with 7 bases lining up with TRBD1. V lost 6 bases to trimming and J lost 1 base; unmatched junction nucleotides: 3. CDR1 and CDR2 (germline): SGHTA, FQGNSA. The CDR3 sequence is 14 residues long. CDR3 bases: TGTGCCAGCAGGACAGGGAGGAGCAATCAGCCCCAGCATTTT. This codes for CASRTGRSNQPQHF.

The chain links TRBV21-1 to TRBJ1-5; TRBD1, the table's D call, lacks a check against the DNA. TRBV21-1 is a pseudogene locus. This CDR3 is built from 18 residues. The CDR3 loop reads CASCNPGQFVGGNQPQHF. DNA for the CDR3: TGTGCCAGCTGCAATCCAGGACAGTTTGTGGGTGGGAATCAGCCCCAGCATTTT.

This clone was detected once. V is TRBV6-2 or TRBV6-3 and J is TRBJ2-7; D might be TRBD2 (6 bases). Trimming left V 5 bases short and J 6 bases short, with 14 bases between. Germline assignment: CDR1 MNHEY and CDR2 SVGEGT. The CDR3 is made up of 13 amino acids. CDR3 sequence reads: CASSPRLGGEQYF. CDR3 sequence (DNA): TGTGCCAGCAGTCCCCGGCTGGGGGGCGAGCAGTACTTC.

V usage is TRBV7-9 and J usage is TRBJ2-7; D not resolved. V lost 5 bases to trimming and J lost 2 bases, with 10 bases between them. The CDR3 is 13 amino acids. CDR1 and CDR2 from the germline V gene are SEHNR and FQNEAQ (reference sequence). This CDR3 is CASSRTNTYEQYF. In DNA form, the CDR3 reads TGTGCCAGCAGCAGAACAAATACCTACGAGCAGTACTTC.

The rearrangement links TRBV27 to TRBJ1-1; a weak D match, TRBD1 (6 bases). The germline V and J ends were trimmed by 7 bases and 1 base, with 13 bases remaining between them. This CDR3 comprises 14 residues. The germline V gene has CDR1 MNHEY and CDR2 SMNVEV (reference sequence). The CDR3 sequence: CASKIQGTNTEAFF. The CDR3 DNA sequence: TGTGCCAGCAAGATACAGGGAACGAACACTGAAGCTTTCTTT.

This clone showed up just once. The chain couples TRBV20-1 to TRBJ2-3, with D possibly TRBD1 on 5 matching bases. Trimming cost V 3 bases and J 0 bases, with 16 bases left between them. Germline V gene data show CDR1 as DFQATT and CDR2 as SNEGSKA (reference sequence). The CDR3 is made up of 16 amino acids. The CDR3 loop reads CSASDREGSSTDTQYF. In nucleotides, the CDR3 is TGCAGTGCTAGTGACAGAGAAGGTTCTAGCACAGATACGCAGTATTTT.

The chain recombines TRBV5-6 with TRBJ1-5; weak D call: TRBD1 (6 bases). CDR1 and CDR2 from the germline V gene are SGHDT and YYEEEE. The CDR3 loop spans 16 amino acids. V lost 4 bases and J 0 bases, leaving 14 bases between the germline ends. The CDR3 sequence is CASSLGGGNSNQPQHF. In DNA form, the CDR3 reads TGTGCCAGCAGCCTGGGGGGCGGGAATAGCAATCAGCCCCAGCATTTT.